This T cell receptor beta chain was recorded in a study of beta chain features in type 1 diabetes. This clone was seen a handful of times. What it binds is not known. TCRB transcripts that were expressed got sequenced, as all of the isolated RNA had been reverse transcribed. Repertoires were generated with immunoSEQ multiplex PCR, while TCRdb's copy carries only in-frame clones and drops some. The sample has 310,000 or so clones, approximately 9.7% seen once; the top ten hold about 1%. V was pared by 6 bases and J by 4 bases, with 7 bases between. The germline gives CDR1 LGHNT, CDR2 FRNRAP. CDR3 length equals 12 residues. Study-level points and caveats: The study found moderately but significantly shorter TCRB CDR3s in all four CD4+ subsets of Type 1 diabetes patients. For patients, the naive, central memory and Treg TCRB repertoires appeared more alike than for healthy donors.

Heparinised blood was drawn once per donor, averaging roughly 0.11 L. The V call is TRBV12-5, the J call TRBJ1-5, with D hard to call. The TCR sequence derives from a man aged 25 to 45 with type 1 diabetes. The sequencing sample was made of central memory CD4+ T cells from blood. CDR3 nucleotide sequence: TGTGCTAGTGGGAATCAAAATCAGCCCCAGCATTTT. It yields the protein CASGNQNQPQHF.